These 7 T cell receptor beta chains share one sample of origin, sequenced in a study of T cells after yellow fever vaccination. TCRdb fed the 5' RACE reads into MiXCR, producing one record per CDR3 protein. The sample consists of under 200,000 distinct CDR3 sequences, around 7.3% of them appearing once. Sequencing was performed on CD4+ T cells sorted from PBMCs, taken 5 days after the first yellow fever vaccination. These TCRs come from a man younger than 30 who received the YFV17D yellow fever vaccine.

The chain links TRBV19 to TRBJ2-2, with 8 positions matching TRBD2. The germline V gene encodes CDR1 LNHDA and CDR2 SQIVND (reference sequence). CDR3 length: 15 residues. V shed 5 bases, J shed 4 bases, and the junction held 6 bases outside the gene matches. CDR3 nucleotides: TGTGCCAGTAGTCGTGCCGGGGGGGGCACCGGGGAGCTGTTTTTT. It encodes CASSRAGGGTGELFF.

This clonotype was seen ten or more times. Written as DNA, the CDR3 is TGTGCCAGCAGCCACGCTACAGGGTCAGATACGCAGTATTTT. This codes for CASSHATGSDTQYF. The rearrangement links TRBV3-1 to TRBJ2-3; possibly TRBD1 for D (6 bases). Germline lookup yields CDR1 LGHDT and CDR2 YNNKEL (reference sequence). This CDR3 contains 14 residues. V lost 3 bases and J 4 bases, leaving 11 bases between the germline ends.

This clonotype has more than one count but fewer than ten. A read error may produce the germline difference seen at one junction end. This chain joins TRBV9 and TRBJ1-1; D not certain. Looked up from germline, CDR1 is SGDLS and CDR2 is YYNGEE. The CDR3 consists of 14 residues. The CDR3 DNA sequence: TGTGCCAGCACCGTAGGACCCCAGAACACTGAAGCTTTCTTT. This gives the protein CASTVGPQNTEAFF.

This clonotype has only a few counts. The V call is TRBV27, the J call TRBJ1-4, with 8 bases that match TRBD1. Germline V gene data show CDR1 as MNHEY and CDR2 as SMNVEV (reference sequence). Trimming took 3 bases from V and 5 from J; bases not matched to a gene: 11. The CDR3 sequence is 17 residues long. The CDR3 here is CASSFLGQGIRNEKLFF. Here the CDR3 DNA reads TGTGCCAGCAGTTTCCTTGGACAGGGTATTAGAAATGAAAAACTGTTTTTT.

CDR3 nucleotides: TGCGCCAGCAGCCAAGAGAGGGGCCGGATCCCTGAAGCTTTCTTT. This sequence encodes CASSQERGRIPEAFF. The chain recombines TRBV4-3 with TRBJ1-1, with a tentative D call TRBD1 (5 bases). Germline V CDR1 and CDR2: LGHNA, YSLEER. Trimming stripped 0 bases from V and 6 bases from J, with 14 bases between. CDR3 length: 15 amino acids.

There are many counts of this clonotype. The J gene is TRBJ2-3, the V gene TRBV12-3 or TRBV12-4; D might be TRBD1 (5 bases). CDR3 length: 14 amino acids. Trimming left V 11 bases short and J 1 base short, with 16 bases between. The CDR3 reads CASRVGLGTDTQYF. CDR3 DNA sequence: TGTGCCTCTAGGGTGGGGCTGGGCACAGATACGCAGTATTTT.

This clonotype was counted between two and nine times. DNA of the CDR3: TGTGCCAGCAGCGCTTGGAAGGAGACCCAGTACTTC. Residues: CASSAWKETQYF. The J gene is TRBJ2-5, the V gene TRBV7-7, with D unclear. The CDR3 consists of 12 residues. Trimming removed 5 bases at V and 5 bases at J, with 9 bases between. In germline, CDR1 is SSHAT, CDR2 FNYEAQ (reference sequence).